The sample holds a few counts of the clone carrying this T cell receptor (beta chain). Original data processing: How many nucleated cells were present was estimated from reference gene primer amplification. TCRdb's copy holds only in-frame clones and misses some; the assay was immunoSEQ multiplex PCR. From that table come the V and J calls and clone size; the DNA was used to work out D and trimming. This sample yields over 55,000 clones, of which around 88% are seen a single time; 15% to 20% belongs to the top ten. The sample belongs to a study of blood T cell repertoires in COVID-19. Study details: Spain, Italy and the United States supplied samples that represented acute and convalescent COVID-19. Sources were T cells, B-cell-depleted T cells, or PBMCs; the material itself was cDNA or gDNA.

Losses at the gene ends were 0 bases for V and 3 bases for J; bases not matched to a gene: 5. This CDR3 spans 16 amino acids. CDR1 and CDR2 from the germline V gene are SGHRS and YFSETQ. The chain couples TRBV5-1 to TRBJ2-7; 11 bases match TRBD1. The sample consisted of peripheral blood. The receptor's source is a woman aged 80 or over with acute or convalescent COVID-19. CDR3 loop: CASSLATGTGGYEQYF. CDR3 bases: TGCGCCAGCAGCTTGGCGACCGGGACAGGGGGCTACGAGCAGTACTTC.